This T cell receptor (beta chain) originates from a study of response to subunit inactivated influenza vaccine (dated by TCRdb to the late 2010s). Concerning the study at large: The study used deep quantitative T cell receptor repertoire profiling to track responses to a trivalent subunit inactivated influenza vaccine. Overall results and qualifications from the work: It was suggested by the authors that each seasonal influenza vaccination may recruit only a limited number of new T cells.

This clonotype occurred a few times. Its cognate antigen has yet to be identified. Nothing much larger sits one base from this clone, and base qualities are not available. The trim is 5 bases for V and 4 bases for J, with a gap of 9 bases between the germline ends. Counted from cysteine to phenylalanine, this CDR3 has 13 amino acids. Only CDR3 DNA remains: 39 bases, in frame from the first base. For CDR1 and CDR2, the germline V gene lists MDHEN and SYDVKM. Library generation was performed with RT-PCR. Reads for this sample came from an Illumina HiSeq 2500. The public reads were reanalyzed by TCRdb: fastp trimming at Q25, MiXCR alignment, in-frame beta chains only. For every CDR3 protein sequence, its rows merge into one entry that carries the most common genes and DNA. The sample contains 610,000 or so distinct CDR3 sequences, 12% to 15% of them found a single time. The ten largest make up over 8.5% of the sample.

The source of this sequence is a man aged 45-65 years who received an inactivated influenza vaccine. Donor details come from another sample of the same person, matched by shared clones. The V and J genes are TRBV28 and TRBJ1-5, and possibly TRBD1, on 5 matching bases. The specimen comprised PBMCs from blood, sampled roughly 13 days after vaccination. The CDR3 amino acid sequence is: CASSNGGNQPQHF. The nucleotides are TGTGCCAGCAGTAACGGGGGGAATCAGCCCCAGCATTTT.